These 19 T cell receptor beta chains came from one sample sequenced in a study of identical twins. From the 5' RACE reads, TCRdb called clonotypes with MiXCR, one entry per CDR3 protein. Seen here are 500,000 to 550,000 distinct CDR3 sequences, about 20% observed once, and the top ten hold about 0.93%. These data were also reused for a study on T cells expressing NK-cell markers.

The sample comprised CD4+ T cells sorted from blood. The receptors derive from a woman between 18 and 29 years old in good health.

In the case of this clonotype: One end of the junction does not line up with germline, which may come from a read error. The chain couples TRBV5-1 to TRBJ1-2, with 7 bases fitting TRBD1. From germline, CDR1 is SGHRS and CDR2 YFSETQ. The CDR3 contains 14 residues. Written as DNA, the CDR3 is TGCGCCAGCAGCAACTCCCGGGACAGCCCCTATAGGGACTTC. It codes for CASSNSRDSPYRDF. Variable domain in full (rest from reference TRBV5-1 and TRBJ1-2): KAGVTQTPRYLIKTRGQQVTLSCSPISGHRSVSWYQQTPGQGLQFLFEYFSETQRNKGNFPGRFSGRQFSNSRSEMNVSTLELGDSALYLCASSNSRDSPYRDFGSGTRLTVV.

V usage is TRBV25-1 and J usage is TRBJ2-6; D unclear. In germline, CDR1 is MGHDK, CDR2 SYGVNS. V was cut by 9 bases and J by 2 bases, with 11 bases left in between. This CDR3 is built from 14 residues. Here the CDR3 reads CASGRGTGANVLTF. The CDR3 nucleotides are TGTGCCAGTGGACGAGGTACTGGGGCCAACGTCCTGACTTTC. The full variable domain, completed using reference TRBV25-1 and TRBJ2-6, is EADIYQTPRYLVIGTGKKITLECSQTMGHDKMYWYQQDPGMELHLIHYSYGVNSTEKGDLSSESTVSRIRTEHFPLTLESARPSHTSQYLCASGRGTGANVLTFGAGSRLTVL.

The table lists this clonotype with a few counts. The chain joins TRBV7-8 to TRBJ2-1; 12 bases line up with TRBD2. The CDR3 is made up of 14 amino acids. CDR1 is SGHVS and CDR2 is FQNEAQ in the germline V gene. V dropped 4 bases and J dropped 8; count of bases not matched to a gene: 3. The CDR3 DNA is TGTGCCAGCAGCTCAAGACTAGCGGGGGATGAGCAGTTCTTC. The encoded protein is CASSSRLAGDEQFF.

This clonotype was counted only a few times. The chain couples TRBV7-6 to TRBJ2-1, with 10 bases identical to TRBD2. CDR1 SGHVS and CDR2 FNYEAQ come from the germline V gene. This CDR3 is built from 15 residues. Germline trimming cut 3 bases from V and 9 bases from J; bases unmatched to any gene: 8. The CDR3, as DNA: TGTGCCAGCAGCTTCTCGCTAGCGGGAGTTGCTGAGCAGTTCTTC. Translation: CASSFSLAGVAEQFF.

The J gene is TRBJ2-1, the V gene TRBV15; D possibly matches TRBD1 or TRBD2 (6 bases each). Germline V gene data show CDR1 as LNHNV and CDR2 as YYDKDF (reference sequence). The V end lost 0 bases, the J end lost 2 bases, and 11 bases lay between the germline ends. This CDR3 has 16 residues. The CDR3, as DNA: TGTGCCACCAGCAGAGATGAGGGGGGAACCTACAATGAGCAGTTCTTC. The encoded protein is CATSRDEGGTYNEQFF.

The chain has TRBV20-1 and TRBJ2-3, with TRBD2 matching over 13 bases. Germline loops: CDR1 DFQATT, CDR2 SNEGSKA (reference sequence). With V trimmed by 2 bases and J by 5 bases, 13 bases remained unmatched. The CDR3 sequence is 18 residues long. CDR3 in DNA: TGCAGTGCTAGATGGACTAGCGGGAGTTTTGGACACAGAGATACGCAGTATTTT. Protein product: CSARWTSGSFGHRDTQYF.

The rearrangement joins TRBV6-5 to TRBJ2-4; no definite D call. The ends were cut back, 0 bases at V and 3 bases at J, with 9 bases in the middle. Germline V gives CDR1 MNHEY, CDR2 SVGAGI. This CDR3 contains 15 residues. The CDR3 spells CASSYSSKGKNIQYF. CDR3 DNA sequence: TGTGCCAGCAGTTACTCAAGCAAGGGCAAAAACATTCAGTACTTC.

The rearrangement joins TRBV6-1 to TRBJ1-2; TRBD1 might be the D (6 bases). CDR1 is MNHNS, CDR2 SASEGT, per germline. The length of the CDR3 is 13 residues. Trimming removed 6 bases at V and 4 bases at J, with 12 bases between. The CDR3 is CASRDLQGYGYTF. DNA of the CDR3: TGTGCCAGCAGAGACCTACAGGGCTATGGCTACACCTTC.

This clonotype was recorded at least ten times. DNA of the CDR3: TGTGCCAGCCGAGAGGGGGACACATTCTCCTATAATTCACCCCTCCACTTT. It yields the protein CASREGDTFSYNSPLHF. The chain joins TRBV6-1 to TRBJ1-6; maybe TRBD1 (6 bases). In germline, CDR1 is MNHNS, CDR2 SASEGT. V was cut by 8 bases and J by 0 bases, with 17 bases left in between. The CDR3 sequence is 17 residues long.

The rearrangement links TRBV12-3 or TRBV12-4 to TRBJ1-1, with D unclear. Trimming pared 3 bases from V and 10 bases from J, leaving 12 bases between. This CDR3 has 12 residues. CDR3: CASSFSSKRAFF. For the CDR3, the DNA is TGTGCCAGCAGTTTTTCCAGCAAGAGAGCTTTCTTT.

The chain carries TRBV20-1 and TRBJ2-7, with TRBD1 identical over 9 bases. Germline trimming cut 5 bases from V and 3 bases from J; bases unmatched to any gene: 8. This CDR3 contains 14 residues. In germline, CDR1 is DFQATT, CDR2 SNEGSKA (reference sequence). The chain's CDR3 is CSAGPLTGGYEQYF. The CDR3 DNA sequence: TGCAGTGCTGGCCCCCTGACAGGGGGCTACGAGCAGTACTTC.

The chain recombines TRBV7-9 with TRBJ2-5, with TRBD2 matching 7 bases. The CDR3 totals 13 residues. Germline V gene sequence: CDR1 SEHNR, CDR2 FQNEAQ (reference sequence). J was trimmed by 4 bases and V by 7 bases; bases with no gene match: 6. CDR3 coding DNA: TGTGCCAGCACTGGCGGGGGAGGAGAGACCCAGTACTTC. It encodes CASTGGGGETQYF.

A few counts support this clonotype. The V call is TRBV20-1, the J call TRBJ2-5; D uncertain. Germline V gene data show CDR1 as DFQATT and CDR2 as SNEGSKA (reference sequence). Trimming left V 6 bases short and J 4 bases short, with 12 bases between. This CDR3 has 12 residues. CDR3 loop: CSADRRVETQYF. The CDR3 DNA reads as TGCAGTGCCGACCGCCGCGTAGAGACCCAGTACTTC.

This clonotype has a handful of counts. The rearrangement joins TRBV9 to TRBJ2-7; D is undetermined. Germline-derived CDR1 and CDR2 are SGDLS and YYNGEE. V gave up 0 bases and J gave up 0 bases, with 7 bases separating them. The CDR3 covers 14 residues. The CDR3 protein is CASSVAVSSYEQYF. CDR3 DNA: TGTGCCAGCAGCGTAGCAGTCAGCTCCTACGAGCAGTACTTC.

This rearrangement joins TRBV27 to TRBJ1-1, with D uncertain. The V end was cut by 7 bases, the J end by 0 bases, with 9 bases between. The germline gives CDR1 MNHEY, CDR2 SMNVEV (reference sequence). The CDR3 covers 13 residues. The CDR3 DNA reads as TGTGCCAGCAAAATCCGAGTGAACACTGAAGCTTTCTTT. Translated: CASKIRVNTEAFF.

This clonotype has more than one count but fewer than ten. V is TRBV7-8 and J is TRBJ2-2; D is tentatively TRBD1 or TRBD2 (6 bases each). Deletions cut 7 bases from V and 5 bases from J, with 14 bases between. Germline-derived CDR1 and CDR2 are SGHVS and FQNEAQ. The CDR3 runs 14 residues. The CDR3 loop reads CASMGIGGTGELFF. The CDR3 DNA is TGTGCCAGCATGGGGATAGGGGGGACCGGGGAGCTGTTTTTT.

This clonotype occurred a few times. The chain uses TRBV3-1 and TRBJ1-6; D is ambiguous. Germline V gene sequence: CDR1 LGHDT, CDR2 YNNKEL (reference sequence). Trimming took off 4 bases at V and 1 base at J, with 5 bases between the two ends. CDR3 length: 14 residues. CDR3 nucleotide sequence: TGTGCCAGCAGCCGTGAGTCCTATAATTCACCCCTCCACTTT. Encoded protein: CASSRESYNSPLHF. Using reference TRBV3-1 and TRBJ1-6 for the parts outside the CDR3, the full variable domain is DTAVSQTPKYLVTQMGNDKSIKCEQNLGHDTMYWYKQDSKKFLKIMFSYNNKELIINETVPNRFSPKSPDKAHLNLHINSLELGDSAVYFCASSRESYNSPLHFGNGTRLTVT.

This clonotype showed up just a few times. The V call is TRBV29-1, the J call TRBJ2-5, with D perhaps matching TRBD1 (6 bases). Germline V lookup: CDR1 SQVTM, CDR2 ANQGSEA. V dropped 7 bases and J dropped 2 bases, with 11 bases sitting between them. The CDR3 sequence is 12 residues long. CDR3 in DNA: TGCAGCGCTATGACAGGTCAAGAGACCCAGTACTTC. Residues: CSAMTGQETQYF.

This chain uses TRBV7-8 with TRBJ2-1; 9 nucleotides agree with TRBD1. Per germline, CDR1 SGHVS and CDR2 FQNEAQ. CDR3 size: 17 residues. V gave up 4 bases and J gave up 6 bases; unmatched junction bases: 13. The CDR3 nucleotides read TGTGCCAGCAGCTGGGGGGCGAGGACAGGGGTCAGCAATGAGCAGTTCTTC. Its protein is CASSWGARTGVSNEQFF.